The 3 T cell receptor beta chains in this list originate from one sample, sequenced in a study of T-cell memory formation after mild COVID-19. TCRdb used MiXCR to reprocess the 5' RACE reads, holding one entry per CDR3 protein. The sample holds some 70,000 distinct CDR3 sequences; 16% are singletons and the top ten take 30% to 35%. The sequenced material came from PBMCs or a T cell subset sorted from them (not recorded which). These receptors all come from an adult woman who had mild COVID-19 (a few samples of this study predate the infection). Cell type and time point are not known.

V and J are TRBV4-1 and TRBJ2-5; 7 bases map to TRBD1. The germline CDR1 and CDR2 sequences are MGHRA and YSYEKL. The CDR3 spans 14 residues. V gave up 6 bases and J gave up 1 base; unmatched junction bases: 5. CDR3 loop: CASSPGQVQETQYF. The CDR3 coding sequence is TGCGCCAGCAGTCCAGGACAGGTCCAAGAGACCCAGTACTTC.

The table lists this clonotype with a few counts. The chain is built from TRBV4-2 and TRBJ2-3; 7 bases are a match to TRBD2. The CDR3 contains 17 residues. Germline values: CDR1 LGHNA, CDR2 YNFKEQ. The junction had 8 bases not matched to a gene; V was cut back by 2 bases and J by 0 bases. DNA of the CDR3: TGTGCCAGCAGCCAAATACCATCCGGGGGGAGCACAGATACGCAGTATTTT. Its translation is CASSQIPSGGSTDTQYF.

A few counts support this clonotype. V gene TRBV3-1 combines with J gene TRBJ2-5; D is possibly TRBD1 or TRBD2 (5 bases each). The V end lost 0 bases, the J end lost 5 bases, and 13 bases lay between the germline ends. The CDR3 runs 15 residues. The germline gives CDR1 LGHDT, CDR2 YNNKEL (reference sequence). The CDR3 sequence: CASSQDSGPRETQYF. CDR3 DNA sequence: TGTGCCAGCAGCCAAGATTCGGGACCGCGGGAGACCCAGTACTTC.